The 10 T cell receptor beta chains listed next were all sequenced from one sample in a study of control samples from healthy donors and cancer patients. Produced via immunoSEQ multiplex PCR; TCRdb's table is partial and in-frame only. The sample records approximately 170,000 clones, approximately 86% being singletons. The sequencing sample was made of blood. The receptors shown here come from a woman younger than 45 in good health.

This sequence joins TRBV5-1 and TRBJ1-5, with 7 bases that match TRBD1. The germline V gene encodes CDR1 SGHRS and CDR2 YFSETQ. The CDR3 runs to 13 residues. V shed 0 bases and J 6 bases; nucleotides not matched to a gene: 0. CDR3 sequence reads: CASSLEGAQPQHF. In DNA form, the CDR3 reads TGCGCCAGCAGCTTGGAGGGGGCTCAGCCCCAGCATTTT.

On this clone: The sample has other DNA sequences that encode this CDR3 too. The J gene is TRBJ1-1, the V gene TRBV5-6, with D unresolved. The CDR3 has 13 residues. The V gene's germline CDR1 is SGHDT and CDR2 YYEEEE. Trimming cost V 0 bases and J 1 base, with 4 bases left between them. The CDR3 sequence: CASSLGGNTEAFF. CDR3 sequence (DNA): TGTGCCAGCAGCTTGGGCGGGAACACTGAAGCTTTCTTT.

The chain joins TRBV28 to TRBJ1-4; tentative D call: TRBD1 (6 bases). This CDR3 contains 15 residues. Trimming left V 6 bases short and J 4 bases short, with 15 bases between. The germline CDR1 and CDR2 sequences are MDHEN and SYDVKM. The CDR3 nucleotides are TGTGCCAGCAGGGCGACCGGGACATATAATGAAAAACTGTTTTTT. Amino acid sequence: CASRATGTYNEKLFF. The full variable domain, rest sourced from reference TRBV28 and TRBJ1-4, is DVKVTQSSRYLVKRTGEKVFLECVQDMDHENMFWYRQDPGLGLRLIYFSYDVKMKEKGDIPEGYSVSREKKERFSLILESASTNQTSMYLCASRATGTYNEKLFFGSGTQLSVL.

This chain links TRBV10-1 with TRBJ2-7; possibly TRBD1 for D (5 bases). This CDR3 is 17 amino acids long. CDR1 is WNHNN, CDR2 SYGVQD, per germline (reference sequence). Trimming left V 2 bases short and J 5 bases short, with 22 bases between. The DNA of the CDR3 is TGCGCCAGCAGTGAGATCCAGGGTTCTCCCTCCTGTGACGAGCAGTACGTC. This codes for CASSEIQGSPSCDEQYV.

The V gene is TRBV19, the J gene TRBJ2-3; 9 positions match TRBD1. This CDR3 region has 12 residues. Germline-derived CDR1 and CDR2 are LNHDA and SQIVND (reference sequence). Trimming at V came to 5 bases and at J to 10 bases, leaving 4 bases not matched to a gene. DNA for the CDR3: TGTGCCAGTAGTGGGGGACAGGGCCCGCAGTATTTT. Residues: CASSGGQGPQYF.

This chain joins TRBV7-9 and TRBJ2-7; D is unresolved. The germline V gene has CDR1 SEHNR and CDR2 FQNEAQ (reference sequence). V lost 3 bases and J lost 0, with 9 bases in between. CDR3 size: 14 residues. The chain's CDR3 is CASSFWGTSYEQYF. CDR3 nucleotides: TGTGCCAGCAGCTTCTGGGGTACCTCCTACGAGCAGTACTTC.

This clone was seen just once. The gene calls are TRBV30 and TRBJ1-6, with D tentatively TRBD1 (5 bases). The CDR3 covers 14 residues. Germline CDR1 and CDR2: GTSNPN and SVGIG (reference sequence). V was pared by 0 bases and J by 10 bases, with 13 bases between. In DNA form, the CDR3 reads TGTGCCTGGAGTGTACCGACAGTCTCCTCACCCCTCCACTTT. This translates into CAWSVPTVSSPLHF. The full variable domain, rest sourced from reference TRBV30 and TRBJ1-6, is SQTIHQWPATLVQPVGSPLSLECTVEGTSNPNLYWYRQAAGRGLQLLFYSVGIGQISSEVPQNLSASRPQDRQFILSSKKLLLSDSGFYLCAWSVPTVSSPLHFGNGTRLTVT.

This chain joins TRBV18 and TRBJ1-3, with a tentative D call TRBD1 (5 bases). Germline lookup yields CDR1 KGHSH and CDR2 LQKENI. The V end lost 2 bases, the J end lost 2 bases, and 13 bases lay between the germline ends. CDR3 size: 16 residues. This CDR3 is CASSPLGPGPGNTIYF. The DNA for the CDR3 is TGTGCCAGCTCACCATTGGGACCGGGCCCTGGAAACACCATATATTTT.

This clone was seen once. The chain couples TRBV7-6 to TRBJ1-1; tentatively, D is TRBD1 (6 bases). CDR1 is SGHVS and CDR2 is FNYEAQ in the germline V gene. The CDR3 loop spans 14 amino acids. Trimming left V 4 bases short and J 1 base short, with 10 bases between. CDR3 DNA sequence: TGTGCCAGCAGCTCCCGGACAGCGAACACTGAAGCTTTCTTT. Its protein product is CASSSRTANTEAFF.

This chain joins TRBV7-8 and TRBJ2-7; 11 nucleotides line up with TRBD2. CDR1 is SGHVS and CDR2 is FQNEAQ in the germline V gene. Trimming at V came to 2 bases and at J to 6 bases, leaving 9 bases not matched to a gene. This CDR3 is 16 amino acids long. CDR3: CASSLLVSGRAAEQYF. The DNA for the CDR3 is TGTGCCAGCAGCTTATTGGTTAGCGGGAGGGCTGCCGAGCAGTACTTC.